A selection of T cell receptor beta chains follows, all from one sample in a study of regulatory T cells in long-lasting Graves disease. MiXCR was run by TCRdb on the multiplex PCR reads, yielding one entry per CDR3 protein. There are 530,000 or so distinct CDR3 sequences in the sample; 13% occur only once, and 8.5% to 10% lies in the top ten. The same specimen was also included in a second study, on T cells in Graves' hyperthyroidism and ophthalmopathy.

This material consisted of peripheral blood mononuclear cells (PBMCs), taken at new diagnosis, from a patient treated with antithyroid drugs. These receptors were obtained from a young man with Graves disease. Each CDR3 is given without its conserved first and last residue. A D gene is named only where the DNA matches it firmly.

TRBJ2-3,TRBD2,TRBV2,AFHSTSGTDQY
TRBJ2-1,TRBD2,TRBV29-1,RARLAAYNEQF
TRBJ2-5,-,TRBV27,ASSLSEGGETQY
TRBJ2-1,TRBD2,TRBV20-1,SARAGASGRVKQF
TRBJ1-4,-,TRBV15,ATSRVGGKAEKLF
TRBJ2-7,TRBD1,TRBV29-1,SVFTGTGDYEQY
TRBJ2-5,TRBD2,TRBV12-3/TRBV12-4,ASSSGTSRETQY
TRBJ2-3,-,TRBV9,ASSPRGGVGPTTDTQY
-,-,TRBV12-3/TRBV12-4,ASSLDEAKTQY
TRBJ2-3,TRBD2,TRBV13,ASSLASGGTSGDTQY
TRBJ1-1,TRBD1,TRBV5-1,ASSSLGQGFRIPEAF
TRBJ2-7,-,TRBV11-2,ASSLGQFYEQY
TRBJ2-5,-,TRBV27,ASRRDWQETQY
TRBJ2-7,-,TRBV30,AWSVTFRGYEQY
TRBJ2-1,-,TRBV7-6,ASSASGDEQF
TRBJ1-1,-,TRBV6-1,ASSVDSRRSEAF
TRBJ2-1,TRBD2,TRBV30,AWRTSGPYNEQF
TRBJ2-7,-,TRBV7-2,ASSSPYSYEQY
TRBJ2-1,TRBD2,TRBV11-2,ASSTKTGTSGYNEQF
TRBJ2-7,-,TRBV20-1,SASAFGGSRYEQY
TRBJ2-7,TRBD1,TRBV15,ATSRGSGQGADEQY
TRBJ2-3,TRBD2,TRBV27,ASSKTSGATHTQY
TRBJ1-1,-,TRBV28,ASSRDIVNEAF
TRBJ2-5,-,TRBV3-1,ASSQTPGSQY
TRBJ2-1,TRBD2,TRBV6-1,ASSAGLAGGRF
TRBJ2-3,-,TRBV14,ASSQDRYTQY
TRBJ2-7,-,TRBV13,ASSLGNPRYEQY
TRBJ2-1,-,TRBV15,ATSRVLTRVGDEQF
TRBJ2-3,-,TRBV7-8,ASSLAGIPADTQY
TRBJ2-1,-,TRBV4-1,ASSQGPARRNEQF
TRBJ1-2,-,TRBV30,AFPGGVANYGYT
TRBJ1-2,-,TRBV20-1,SAREGGAGNYGYT
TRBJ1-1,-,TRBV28,ASSRPGYTEAF
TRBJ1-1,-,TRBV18,ASSPGVEAF
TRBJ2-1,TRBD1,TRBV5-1,ASSLATGTGEF
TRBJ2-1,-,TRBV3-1,ASSQEVASNVANEQF
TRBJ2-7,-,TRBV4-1,ASSRGFNYEQY